The sequence of this T cell receptor (beta chain) was determined in a study of molecular identifiers for immune sequencing clone quantification. Using its own MiXCR run on the PCR reads, TCRdb lists one record per CDR3 protein. Of 30,000 to 45,000 distinct CDR3 sequences in the sample, roughly 20% were seen once. This clonotype was seen more than once but under ten times. A much larger clone differs from this one at a single base, so this may be a read error. This CDR3 region has 15 residues. The V end was cut by 3 bases, the J end by 2 bases, with 14 bases between. Germline values: CDR1 LGHNA, CDR2 YSLEER.

The chain has TRBV4-3 and TRBJ2-7, with TRBD2 as a possible D gene (5 bases). The sequenced sample was naive CD8+ T cells from blood, with Jurkat cell RNA spiked in. Subset in this sample: FACS-sorted CD8+CD4-CCR7+CD45RA+ naive T cells. This receptor was identified in a human donor in good health. Some libraries in this study had Jurkat cell RNA spiked in. The CDR3 DNA sequence: TGCGCCAGCAGCCAGACCCCGGGGAGCGCCTACGAGCAGTACTTC. Translating gives CASSQTPGSAYEQYF.